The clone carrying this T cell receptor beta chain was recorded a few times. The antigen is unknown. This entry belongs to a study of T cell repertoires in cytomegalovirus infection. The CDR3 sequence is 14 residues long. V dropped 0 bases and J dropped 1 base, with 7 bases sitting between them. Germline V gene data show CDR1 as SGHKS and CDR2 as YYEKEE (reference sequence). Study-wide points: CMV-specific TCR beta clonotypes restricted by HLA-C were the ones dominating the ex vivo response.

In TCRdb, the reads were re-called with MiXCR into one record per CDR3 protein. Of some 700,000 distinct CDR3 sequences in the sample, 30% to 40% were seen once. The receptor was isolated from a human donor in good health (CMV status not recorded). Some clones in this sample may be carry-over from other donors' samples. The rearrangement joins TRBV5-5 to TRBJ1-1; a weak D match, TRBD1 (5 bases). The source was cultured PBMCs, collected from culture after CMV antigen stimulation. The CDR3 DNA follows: TGTGCCAGCAGCTTGGACAGGAGGAACACTGAAGCTTTCTTT. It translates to CASSLDRRNTEAFF. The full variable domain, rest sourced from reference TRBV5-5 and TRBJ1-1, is DAGVTQSPTHLIKTRGQQVTLRCSPISGHKSVSWYQQVLGQGPQFIFQYYEKEERGRGNFPDRFSARQFPNYSSELNVNALLLGDSALYLCASSLDRRNTEAFFGQGTRLTVV.